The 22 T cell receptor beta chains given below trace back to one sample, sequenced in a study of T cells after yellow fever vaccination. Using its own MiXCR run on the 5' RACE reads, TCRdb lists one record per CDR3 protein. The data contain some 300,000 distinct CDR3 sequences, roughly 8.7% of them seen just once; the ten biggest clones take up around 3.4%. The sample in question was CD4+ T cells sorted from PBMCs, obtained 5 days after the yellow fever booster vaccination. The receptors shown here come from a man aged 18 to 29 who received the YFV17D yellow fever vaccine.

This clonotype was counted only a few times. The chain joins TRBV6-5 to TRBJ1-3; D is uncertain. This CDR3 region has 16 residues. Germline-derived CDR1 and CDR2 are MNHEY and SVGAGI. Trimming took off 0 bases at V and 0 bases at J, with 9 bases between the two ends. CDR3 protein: CASSYSLKPSGNTIYF. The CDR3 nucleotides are TGTGCCAGCAGTTACTCGCTGAAGCCCTCTGGAAACACCATATATTTT.

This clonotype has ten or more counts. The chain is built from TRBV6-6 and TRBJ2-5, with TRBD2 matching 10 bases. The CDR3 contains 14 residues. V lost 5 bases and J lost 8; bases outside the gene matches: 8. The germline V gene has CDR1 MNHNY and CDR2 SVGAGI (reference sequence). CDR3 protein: CASSQRTSGDTQYF. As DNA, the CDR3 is TGTGCCAGCAGTCAACGGACTAGCGGCGACACCCAGTACTTC.

The CDR3 here is CASRPAGQGVSYNSPLHF. Here the CDR3 DNA reads TGTGCCAGCAGACCGGCGGGGCAGGGGGTCTCCTATAATTCACCCCTCCACTTT. This chain joins TRBV12-3 or TRBV12-4 and TRBJ1-6; 7 bases are a match to TRBD1. The CDR3 totals 18 residues. V was pared by 6 bases and J by 0 bases, with 11 bases of the junction left unmatched.

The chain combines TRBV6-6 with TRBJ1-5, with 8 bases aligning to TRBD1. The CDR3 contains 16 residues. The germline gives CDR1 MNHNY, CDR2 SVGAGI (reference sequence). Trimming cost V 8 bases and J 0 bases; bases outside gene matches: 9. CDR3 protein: CASGGTGLYSNQPQHF. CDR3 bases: TGTGCCAGCGGGGGGACAGGACTTTATAGCAATCAGCCCCAGCATTTT.

The CDR3 region is CASSLSQPYYTDTQYF. The CDR3 DNA is TGTGCCAGCAGCTTATCACAGCCTTATTACACAGATACGCAGTATTTT. The chain joins TRBV7-8 to TRBJ2-3; D is uncertain. Germline lookup yields CDR1 SGHVS and CDR2 FQNEAQ. V was shortened by 2 bases and J by 2 bases, with 14 bases between the two germline ends. This CDR3 contains 16 residues.

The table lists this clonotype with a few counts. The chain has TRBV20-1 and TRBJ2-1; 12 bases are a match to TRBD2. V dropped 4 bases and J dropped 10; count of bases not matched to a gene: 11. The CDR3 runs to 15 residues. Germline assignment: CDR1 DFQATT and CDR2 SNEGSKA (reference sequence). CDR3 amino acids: CSATMTLAGGVEQFF. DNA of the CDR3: TGCAGTGCTACCATGACCCTAGCGGGGGGGGTCGAGCAGTTCTTC.

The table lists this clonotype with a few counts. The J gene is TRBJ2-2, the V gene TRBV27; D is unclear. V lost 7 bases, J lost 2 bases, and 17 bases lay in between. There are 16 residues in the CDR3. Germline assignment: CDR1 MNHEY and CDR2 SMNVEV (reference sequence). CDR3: CASNQAGRINTGELFF. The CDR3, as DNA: TGTGCCAGCAATCAAGCCGGACGGATTAACACCGGGGAGCTGTTTTTT.

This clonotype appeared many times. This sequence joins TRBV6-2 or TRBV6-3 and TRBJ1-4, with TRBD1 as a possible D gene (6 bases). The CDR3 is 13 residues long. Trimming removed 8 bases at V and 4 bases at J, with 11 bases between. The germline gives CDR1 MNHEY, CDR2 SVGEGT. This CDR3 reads CASGGQYNEKLFF. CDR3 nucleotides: TGTGCCAGCGGAGGACAGTATAATGAAAAACTGTTTTTT.

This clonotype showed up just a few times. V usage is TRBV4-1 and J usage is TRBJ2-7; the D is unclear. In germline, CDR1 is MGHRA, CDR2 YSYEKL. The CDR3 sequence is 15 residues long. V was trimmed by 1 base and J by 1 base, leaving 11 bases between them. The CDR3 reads CASSQADTASYEQYF. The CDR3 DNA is TGCGCCAGCAGCCAAGCTGACACAGCTTCCTACGAGCAGTACTTC.

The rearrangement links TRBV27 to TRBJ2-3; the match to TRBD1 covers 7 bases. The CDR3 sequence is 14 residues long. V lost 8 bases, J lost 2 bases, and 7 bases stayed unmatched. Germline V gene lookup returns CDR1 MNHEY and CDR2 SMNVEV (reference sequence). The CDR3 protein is CASSWDRFTDTQYF. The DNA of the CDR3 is TGTGCCAGCTCCTGGGACAGATTCACAGATACGCAGTATTTT.

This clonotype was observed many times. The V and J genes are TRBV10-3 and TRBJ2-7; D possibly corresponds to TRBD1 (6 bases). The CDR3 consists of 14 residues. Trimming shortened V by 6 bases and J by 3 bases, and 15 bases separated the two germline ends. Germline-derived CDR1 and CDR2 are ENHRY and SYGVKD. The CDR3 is CAISNTQGNYEQYF. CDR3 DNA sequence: TGTGCCATCAGCAATACCCAGGGGAACTACGAGCAGTACTTC.

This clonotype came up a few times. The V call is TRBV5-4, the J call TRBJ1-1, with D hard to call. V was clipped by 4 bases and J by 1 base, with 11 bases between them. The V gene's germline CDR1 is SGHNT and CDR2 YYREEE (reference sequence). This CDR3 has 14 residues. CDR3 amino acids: CASSPDPENTEAFF. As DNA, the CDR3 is TGTGCCAGCAGCCCCGATCCCGAGAACACTGAAGCTTTCTTT.

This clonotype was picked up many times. CDR3 in amino acids: CASSHAYDSRFLGLAKNIQYF. The CDR3 DNA reads TGTGCCAGCAGCCACGCGTACGACAGTCGCTTTTTGGGCCTAGCCAAAAACATTCAGTACTTC. The J gene is TRBJ2-4, the V gene TRBV14; TRBD1 might be the D (5 bases). V dropped 3 bases and J dropped 0 bases, with 27 bases sitting between them. The CDR3 has 21 amino acids. Germline-derived CDR1 and CDR2 are SGHDN and FVKESK.

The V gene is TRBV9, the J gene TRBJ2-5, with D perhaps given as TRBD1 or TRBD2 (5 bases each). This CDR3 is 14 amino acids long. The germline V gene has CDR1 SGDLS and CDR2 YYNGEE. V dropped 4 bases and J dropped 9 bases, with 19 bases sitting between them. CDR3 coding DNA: TGTGCCAGCAGCCCGGCCGGGACCAAACAGGCCCAGTACTTC. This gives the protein CASSPAGTKQAQYF.

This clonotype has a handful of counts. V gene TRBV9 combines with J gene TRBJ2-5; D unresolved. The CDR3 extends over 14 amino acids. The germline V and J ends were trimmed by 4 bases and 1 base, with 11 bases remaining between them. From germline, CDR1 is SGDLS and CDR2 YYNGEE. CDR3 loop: CASSSSLFQETQYF. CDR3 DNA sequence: TGTGCCAGCAGCTCGAGCCTGTTCCAAGAGACCCAGTACTTC.

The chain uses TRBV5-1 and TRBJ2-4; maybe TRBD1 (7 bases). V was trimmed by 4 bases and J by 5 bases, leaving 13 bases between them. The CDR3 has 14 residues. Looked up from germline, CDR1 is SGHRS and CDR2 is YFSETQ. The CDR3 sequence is CASSGGTAENIQYF. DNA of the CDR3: TGCGCCAGCAGCGGCGGGACAGCAGAAAACATTCAGTACTTC.

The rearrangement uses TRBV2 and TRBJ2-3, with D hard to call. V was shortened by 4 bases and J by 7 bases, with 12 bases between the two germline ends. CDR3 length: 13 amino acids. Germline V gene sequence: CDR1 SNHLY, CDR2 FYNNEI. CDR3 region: CASSVEPKYTQYF. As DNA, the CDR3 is TGTGCCAGCAGTGTGGAACCTAAATATACGCAGTATTTT.

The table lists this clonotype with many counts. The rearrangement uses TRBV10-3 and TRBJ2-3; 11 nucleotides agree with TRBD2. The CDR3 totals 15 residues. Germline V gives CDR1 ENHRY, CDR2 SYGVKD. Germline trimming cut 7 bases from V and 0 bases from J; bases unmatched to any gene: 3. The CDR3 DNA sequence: TGTGCCATCACGACTAGCGGGGAGAGCACAGATACGCAGTATTTT. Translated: CAITTSGESTDTQYF.

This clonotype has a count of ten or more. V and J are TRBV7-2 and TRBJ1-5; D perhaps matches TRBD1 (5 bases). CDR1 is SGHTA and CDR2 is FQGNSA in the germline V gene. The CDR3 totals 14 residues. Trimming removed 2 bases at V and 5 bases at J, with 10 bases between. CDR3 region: CASSLYGADQPQHF. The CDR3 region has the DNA TGTGCCAGCAGCTTATACGGGGCGGATCAGCCCCAGCATTTT.

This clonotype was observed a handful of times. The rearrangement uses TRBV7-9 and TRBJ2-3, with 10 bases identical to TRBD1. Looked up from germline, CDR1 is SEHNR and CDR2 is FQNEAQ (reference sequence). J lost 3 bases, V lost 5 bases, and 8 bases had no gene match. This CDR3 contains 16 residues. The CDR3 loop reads CASSPMTGGRTDTQYF. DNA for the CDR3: TGTGCCAGCAGCCCTATGACAGGGGGCAGAACAGATACGCAGTATTTT.

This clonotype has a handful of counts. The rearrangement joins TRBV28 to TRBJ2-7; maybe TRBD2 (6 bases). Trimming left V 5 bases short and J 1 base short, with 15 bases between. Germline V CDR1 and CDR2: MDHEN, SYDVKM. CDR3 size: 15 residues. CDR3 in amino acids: CASSPSRGWSYEQYF. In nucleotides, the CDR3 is TGTGCCAGCAGTCCCTCCCGGGGGTGGTCCTACGAGCAGTACTTC.

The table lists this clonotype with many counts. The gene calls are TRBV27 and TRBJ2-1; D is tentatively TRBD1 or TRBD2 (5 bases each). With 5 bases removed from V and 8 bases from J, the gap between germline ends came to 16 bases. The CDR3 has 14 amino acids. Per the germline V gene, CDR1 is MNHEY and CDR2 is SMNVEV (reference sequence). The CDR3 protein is CASSLSGGGDEQFF. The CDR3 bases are TGTGCCAGCAGTCTAAGTGGGGGTGGGGATGAGCAGTTCTTC.